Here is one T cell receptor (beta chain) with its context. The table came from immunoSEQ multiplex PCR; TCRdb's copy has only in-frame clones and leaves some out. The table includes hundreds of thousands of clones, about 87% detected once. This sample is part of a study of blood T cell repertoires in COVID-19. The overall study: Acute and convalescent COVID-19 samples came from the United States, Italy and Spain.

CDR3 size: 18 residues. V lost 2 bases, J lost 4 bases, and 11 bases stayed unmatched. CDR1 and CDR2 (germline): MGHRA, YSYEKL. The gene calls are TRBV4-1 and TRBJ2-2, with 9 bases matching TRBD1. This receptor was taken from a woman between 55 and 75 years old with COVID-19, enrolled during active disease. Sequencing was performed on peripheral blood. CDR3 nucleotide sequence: TGCGCCAGCAGCCAACATTCCGGACAGGGGATCGGCACCGGGGAGCTGTTTTTT. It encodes CASSQHSGQGIGTGELFF.